Below are 13 T cell receptor beta chains sequenced from a single sample in a study of cytomegalovirus exposure and HLA in healthy donors. PCR was performed using 60 Vbeta and 13 Jbeta primers. Profiled with immunoSEQ multiplex PCR; TCRdb holds only in-frame clones, not every one. The table has 120,000 to 150,000 clones, roughly 72% seen once; the top ten hold 1.5% to 2%. The sequencing sample was made of PBMCs. Receptors originate from a man aged 40-55 years in good health and CMV-seronegative.

This clone was counted a few times. The V and J genes are TRBV28 and TRBJ1-4; no firm D call. V was cut by 6 bases and J by 0 bases, with 14 bases left in between. The germline gives CDR1 MDHEN, CDR2 SYDVKM. The CDR3 is 16 amino acids. CDR3 in DNA: TGTGCCAGCAGCCCACTCGACGGGGCAACTAATGAAAAACTGTTTTTT. This codes for CASSPLDGATNEKLFF.

This chain connects TRBV5-8 to TRBJ2-7, with 7 nucleotides matching TRBD1. V dropped 4 bases and J dropped 1; count of bases not matched to a gene: 5. This CDR3 is built from 14 residues. The V gene's germline CDR1 is SGHTS and CDR2 YDEGEE. The CDR3, as DNA: TGTGCCAGCAGCGCCGGGGACAGTTCCTACGAGCAGTACTTC. Translating gives CASSAGDSSYEQYF.

The rearrangement joins TRBV28 to TRBJ1-1; 8 bases align to TRBD1. Germline CDR1 reads MDHEN; CDR2 reads SYDVKM. V gave up 4 bases and J gave up 3 bases; unmatched junction bases: 4. The CDR3 extends over 14 amino acids. CDR3 protein: CASSSGQGDTEAFF. The CDR3 region has the DNA TGTGCCAGCAGTTCCGGACAGGGCGACACTGAAGCTTTCTTT. The full variable domain, its missing parts supplied by reference TRBV28 and TRBJ1-1, is DVKVTQSSRYLVKRTGEKVFLECVQDMDHENMFWYRQDPGLGLRLIYFSYDVKMKEKGDIPEGYSVSREKKERFSLILESASTNQTSMYLCASSSGQGDTEAFFGQGTRLTVV.

This rearrangement joins TRBV11-2 to TRBJ2-1; TRBD1 matches at 8 bases. The germline gives CDR1 SGHAT, CDR2 FQNNGV. This CDR3 has 16 amino acids. V trimming: 3 bases; J trimming: 6 bases; junction bases outside the gene matches: 10. The CDR3 nucleotides read TGTGCCAGCAGCTTCGCCCTCTCGACAGGGGCCAATGAGCAGTTCTTC. Amino acids: CASSFALSTGANEQFF. Full variable domain (outside the CDR3, taken from reference TRBV11-2 and TRBJ2-1): EAGVAQSPRYKIIEKRQSVAFWCNPISGHATLYWYQQILGQGPKLLIQFQNNGVVDDSQLPKDRFSAERLKGVDSTLKIQPAKLEDSAVYLCASSFALSTGANEQFFGPGTRLTVL.

This clone was recorded once. The genes are TRBV7-6 and TRBJ1-5; TRBD1 is a possible D gene (5 bases). V lost 3 bases and J 4 bases, leaving 13 bases between the germline ends. The CDR3 sequence is 15 residues long. Germline V gene data show CDR1 as SGHVS and CDR2 as FNYEAQ. This chain's CDR3 is CASSFMVGENQPQHF. The CDR3 DNA follows: TGTGCCAGCAGCTTTATGGTAGGGGAAAATCAGCCCCAGCATTTT.

The chain joins TRBV10-3 to TRBJ1-1; TRBD1 matches 8 bases. The V gene's germline CDR1 is ENHRY and CDR2 SYGVKD. After removal of 9 bases from V and 0 bases from J, the junction contained 9 bases not matched to a gene. This CDR3 contains 15 residues. The CDR3: CAINRGNGVNTEAFF. The CDR3 nucleotides are TGTGCCATAAACAGGGGGAATGGGGTGAACACTGAAGCTTTCTTT.

CDR3 in DNA: TGTGCCAGCAGCCCCCCTCTTACGCGGGGGGACAATGAGCAGTTCTTC. It is translated as CASSPPLTRGDNEQFF. The gene calls are TRBV7-9 and TRBJ2-1; TRBD2 agrees at 8 bases. Germline V gives CDR1 SEHNR, CDR2 FQNEAQ (reference sequence). Germline trimming cut 5 bases from V and 5 bases from J; bases unmatched to any gene: 11. The CDR3 is 16 amino acids. Complete variable domain (other parts from reference TRBV7-9 and TRBJ2-1): DTGVSQNPRHKITKRGQNVTFRCDPISEHNRLYWYRQTLGQGPEFLTYFQNEAQLEKSRLLSDRFSAERPKGSFSTLEIQRTEQGDSAMYLCASSPPLTRGDNEQFFGPGTRLTVL.

This rearrangement joins TRBV27 to TRBJ2-6; 10 positions match TRBD1. Germline V gives CDR1 MNHEY, CDR2 SMNVEV (reference sequence). The CDR3 has 16 amino acids. V shed 4 bases and J 1 base; nucleotides not matched to a gene: 1. The CDR3 spells CASSWTGGSGANVLTF. The CDR3 nucleotides read TGTGCCAGCAGTTGGACAGGGGGATCTGGGGCCAACGTCCTGACTTTC.

The chain links TRBV29-1 to TRBJ2-5; D unclear. Gene TRBJ2-7 matches the end of the DNA better, so the J call may be wrong. The CDR3 extends over 12 amino acids. Germline-derived CDR1 and CDR2 are SQVTM and ANQGSEA. The CDR3 DNA reads as TGCAGCGTTGTATCCACCTCCTACGAGCAGTACTTC. Protein sequence: CSVVSTSYEQYF.

This CDR3 reads CATSREQQVYNEQFF. CDR3 DNA sequence: TGTGCCACCAGCAGAGAACAGCAAGTCTACAATGAGCAGTTCTTC. V usage is TRBV15 and J usage is TRBJ2-1; D gene unclear. This CDR3 has 15 residues. Looked up from germline, CDR1 is LNHNV and CDR2 is YYDKDF (reference sequence). Trimming pared 0 bases from V and 3 bases from J, leaving 9 bases between.

The chain is built from TRBV4-1 and TRBJ1-4, with a weak D call TRBD1 (5 bases). The V gene lost 3 bases and the J gene lost 5 bases, with 19 bases spanning the gap. This CDR3 is built from 17 residues. Per germline, CDR1 MGHRA and CDR2 YSYEKL. The CDR3 reads CASSQAHLGRANEKLFF. The CDR3 DNA reads TGCGCCAGCAGCCAGGCCCATCTGGGCAGGGCGAATGAAAAACTGTTTTTT.

V gene TRBV20-1 combines with J gene TRBJ2-3; D remains ambiguous. CDR3 length equals 10 residues. Trimming took off 4 bases at V and 3 bases at J, with 2 bases between the two ends. Germline CDR1 DFQATT, CDR2 SNEGSKA (reference sequence). This CDR3 is CSATTDTQYF. The CDR3 bases are TGCAGTGCTACGACAGATACGCAGTATTTT.

The rearrangement joins TRBV6-1 to TRBJ2-3, with 7 bases lining up with TRBD1. The germline CDR1 and CDR2 sequences are MNHNS and SASEGT. V lost 6 bases and J lost 2; bases outside the gene matches: 8. This CDR3 has 15 amino acids. As DNA, the CDR3 is TGTGCCAGCAGCCGGGACAGCCTTGACACAGATACGCAGTATTTT. Translating it yields CASSRDSLDTDTQYF.